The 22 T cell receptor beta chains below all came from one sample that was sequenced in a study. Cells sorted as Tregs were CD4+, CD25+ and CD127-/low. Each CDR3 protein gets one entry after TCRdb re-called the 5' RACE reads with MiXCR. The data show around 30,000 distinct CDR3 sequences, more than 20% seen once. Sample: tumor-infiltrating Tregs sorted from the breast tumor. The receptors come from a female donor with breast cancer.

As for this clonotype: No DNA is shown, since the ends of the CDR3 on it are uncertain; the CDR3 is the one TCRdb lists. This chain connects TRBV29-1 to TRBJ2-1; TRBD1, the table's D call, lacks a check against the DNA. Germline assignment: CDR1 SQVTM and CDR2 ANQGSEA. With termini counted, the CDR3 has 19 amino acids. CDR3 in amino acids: CSVGTGPDSPLHFGNEQFF.

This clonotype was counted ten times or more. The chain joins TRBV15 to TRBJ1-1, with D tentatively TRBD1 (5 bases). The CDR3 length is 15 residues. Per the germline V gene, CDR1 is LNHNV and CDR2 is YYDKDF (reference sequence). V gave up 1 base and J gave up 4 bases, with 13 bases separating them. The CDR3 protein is CATSRVIKGSTEAFF. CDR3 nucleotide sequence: TGTGCCACCAGCAGAGTTATTAAGGGGAGCACTGAAGCTTTCTTT.

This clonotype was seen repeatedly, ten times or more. The CDR3 sequence is CASREPNRGTEAFF. As DNA, the CDR3 is TGTGCCAGCAGGGAACCCAACAGGGGCACTGAAGCTTTCTTT. V is TRBV6-6 and J is TRBJ1-1, with 7 bases matching TRBD1. The CDR3 extends over 14 amino acids. CDR1 is MNHNY and CDR2 is SVGAGI in the germline V gene (reference sequence). V lost 6 bases, J lost 4 bases, and 8 bases stayed unmatched.

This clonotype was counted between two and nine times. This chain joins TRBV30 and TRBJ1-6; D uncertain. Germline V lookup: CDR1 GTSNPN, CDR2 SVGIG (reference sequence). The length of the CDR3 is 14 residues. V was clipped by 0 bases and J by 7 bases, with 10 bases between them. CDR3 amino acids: CAWSVVATNSPLHF. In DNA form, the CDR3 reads TGTGCCTGGAGTGTGGTGGCGACGAATTCACCCCTCCACTTT.

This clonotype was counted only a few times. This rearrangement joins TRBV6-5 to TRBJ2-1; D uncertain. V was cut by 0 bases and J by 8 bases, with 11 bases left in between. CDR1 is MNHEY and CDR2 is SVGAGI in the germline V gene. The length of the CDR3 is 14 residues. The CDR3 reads CASSYSRSMDEQFF. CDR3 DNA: TGTGCCAGCAGTTACTCGAGGTCTATGGATGAGCAGTTCTTC.

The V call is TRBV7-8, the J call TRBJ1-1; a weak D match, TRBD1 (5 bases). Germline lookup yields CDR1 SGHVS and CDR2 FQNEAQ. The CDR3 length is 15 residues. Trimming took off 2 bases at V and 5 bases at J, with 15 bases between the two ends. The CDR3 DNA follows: TGTGCCAGCAGCTTAAGGGGCTTCAACGGGACTGAAGCTTTCTTT. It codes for CASSLRGFNGTEAFF. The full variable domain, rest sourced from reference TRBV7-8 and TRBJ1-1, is GAGVSQSPRYKVAKRGQDVALRCDPISGHVSLFWYQQALGQGPEFLTYFQNEAQLDKSGLPSDRFFAERPEGSVSTLKIQRTQQEDSAVYLCASSLRGFNGTEAFFGQGTRLTVV.

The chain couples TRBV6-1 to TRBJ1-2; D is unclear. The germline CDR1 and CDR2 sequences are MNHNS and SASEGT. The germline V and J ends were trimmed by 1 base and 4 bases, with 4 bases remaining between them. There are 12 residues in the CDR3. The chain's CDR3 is CASSEVGYGYTF. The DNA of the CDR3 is TGTGCCAGCAGTGAAGTGGGCTATGGCTACACCTTC.

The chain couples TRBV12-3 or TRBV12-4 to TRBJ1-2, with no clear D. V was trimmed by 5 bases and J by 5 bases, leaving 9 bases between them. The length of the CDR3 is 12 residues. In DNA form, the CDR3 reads TGTGCCAGCAGTCCGACGGGATATGGCTACACCTTC. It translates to CASSPTGYGYTF.

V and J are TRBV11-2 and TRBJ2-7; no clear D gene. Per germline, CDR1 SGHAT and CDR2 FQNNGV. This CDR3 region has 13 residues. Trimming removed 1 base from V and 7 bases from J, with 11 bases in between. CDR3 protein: CASSLGSVSEQYF. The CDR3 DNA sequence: TGTGCCAGCAGCTTAGGGTCGGTCTCTGAGCAGTACTTC.

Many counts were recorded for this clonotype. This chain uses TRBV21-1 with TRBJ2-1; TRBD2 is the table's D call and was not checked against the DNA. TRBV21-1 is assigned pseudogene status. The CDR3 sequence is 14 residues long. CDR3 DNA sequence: TGTGCCAGCAGCAACGTTAGCGGGAGGAATGAGCAGTTCTTC. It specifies CASSNVSGRNEQFF.

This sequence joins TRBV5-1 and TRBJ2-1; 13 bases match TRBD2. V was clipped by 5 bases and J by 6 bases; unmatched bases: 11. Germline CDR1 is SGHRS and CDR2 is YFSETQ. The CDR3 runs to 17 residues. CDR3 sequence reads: CASRARLAGGKPNEQFF. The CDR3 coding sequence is TGCGCCAGCAGAGCAAGACTAGCGGGAGGTAAGCCCAATGAGCAGTTCTTC. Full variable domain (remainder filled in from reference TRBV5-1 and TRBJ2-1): KAGVTQTPRYLIKTRGQQVTLSCSPISGHRSVSWYQQTPGQGLQFLFEYFSETQRNKGNFPGRFSGRQFSNSRSEMNVSTLELGDSALYLCASRARLAGGKPNEQFFGPGTRLTVL.

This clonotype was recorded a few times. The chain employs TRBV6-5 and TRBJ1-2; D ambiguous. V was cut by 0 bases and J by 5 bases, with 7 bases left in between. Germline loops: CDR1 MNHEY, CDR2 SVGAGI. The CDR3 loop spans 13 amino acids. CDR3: CASSYSGPYGYTF. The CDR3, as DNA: TGTGCCAGCAGTTACTCAGGACCTTATGGCTACACCTTC.

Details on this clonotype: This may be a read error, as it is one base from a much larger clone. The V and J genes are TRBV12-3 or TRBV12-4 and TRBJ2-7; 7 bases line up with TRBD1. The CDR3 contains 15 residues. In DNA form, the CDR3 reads TGTGCCAGCAGTTCCCTCAGACAGGGATTGTACGAGCAGCACTTC. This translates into CASSSLRQGLYEQHF.

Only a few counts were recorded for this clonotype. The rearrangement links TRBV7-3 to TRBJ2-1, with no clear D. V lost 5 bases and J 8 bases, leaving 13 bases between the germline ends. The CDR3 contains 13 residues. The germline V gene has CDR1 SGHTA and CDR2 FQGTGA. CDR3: CASSEGPGDEQFF. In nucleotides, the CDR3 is TGTGCCAGCAGCGAAGGGCCGGGCGATGAGCAGTTCTTC.

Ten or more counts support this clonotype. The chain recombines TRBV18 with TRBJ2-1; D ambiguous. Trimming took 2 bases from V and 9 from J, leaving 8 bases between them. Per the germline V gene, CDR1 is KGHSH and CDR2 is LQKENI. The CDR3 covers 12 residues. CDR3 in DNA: TGTGCCAGCTCACCAAACAGAGCTGAGCAGTTCTTC. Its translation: CASSPNRAEQFF.

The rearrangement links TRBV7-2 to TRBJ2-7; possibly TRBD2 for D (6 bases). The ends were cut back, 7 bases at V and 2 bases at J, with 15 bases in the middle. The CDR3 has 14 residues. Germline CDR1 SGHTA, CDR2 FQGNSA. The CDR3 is CASTPGGVPYEQYF. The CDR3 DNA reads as TGTGCCAGCACCCCGGGCGGGGTCCCCTACGAGCAGTACTTC.

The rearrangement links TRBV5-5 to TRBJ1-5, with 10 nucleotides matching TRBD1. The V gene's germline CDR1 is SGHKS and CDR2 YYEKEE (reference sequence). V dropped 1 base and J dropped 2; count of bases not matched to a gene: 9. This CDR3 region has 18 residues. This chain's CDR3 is CASSLMTGGHYGNQPQHF. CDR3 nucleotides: TGTGCCAGCAGCTTGATGACAGGGGGCCATTATGGCAATCAGCCCCAGCATTTT.

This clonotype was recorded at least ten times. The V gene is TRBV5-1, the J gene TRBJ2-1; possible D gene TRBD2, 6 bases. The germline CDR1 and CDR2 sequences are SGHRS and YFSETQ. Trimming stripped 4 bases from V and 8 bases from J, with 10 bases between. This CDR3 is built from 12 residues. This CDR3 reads CASSLAGHEQFF. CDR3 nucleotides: TGCGCCAGCAGCCTCGCGGGGCATGAGCAGTTCTTC. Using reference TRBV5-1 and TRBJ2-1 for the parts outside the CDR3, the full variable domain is KAGVTQTPRYLIKTRGQQVTLSCSPISGHRSVSWYQQTPGQGLQFLFEYFSETQRNKGNFPGRFSGRQFSNSRSEMNVSTLELGDSALYLCASSLAGHEQFFGPGTRLTVL.

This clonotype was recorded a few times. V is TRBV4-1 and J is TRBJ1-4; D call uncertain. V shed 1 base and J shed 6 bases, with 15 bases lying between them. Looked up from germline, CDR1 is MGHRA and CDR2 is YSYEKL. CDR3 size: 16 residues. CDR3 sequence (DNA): TGCGCCAGCAGCCAAGGAAAGCCGGGGTGGGATGAAAAACTGTTTTTT. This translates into CASSQGKPGWDEKLFF.

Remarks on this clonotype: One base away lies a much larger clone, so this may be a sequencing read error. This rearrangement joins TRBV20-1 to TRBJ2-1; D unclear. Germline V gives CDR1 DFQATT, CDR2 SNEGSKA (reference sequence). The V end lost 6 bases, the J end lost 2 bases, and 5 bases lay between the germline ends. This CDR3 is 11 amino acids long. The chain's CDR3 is CSAQAYNEQFF. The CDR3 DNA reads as TGCAGTGCGCAAGCCTACAATGAGCAGTTCTTC.

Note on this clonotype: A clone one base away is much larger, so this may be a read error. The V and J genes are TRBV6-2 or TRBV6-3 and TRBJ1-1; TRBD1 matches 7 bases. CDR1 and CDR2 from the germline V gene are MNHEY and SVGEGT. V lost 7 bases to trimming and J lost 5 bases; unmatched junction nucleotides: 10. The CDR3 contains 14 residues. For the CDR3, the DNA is TGTGCCAGCACCTCGACAGGGAGGGGGACTGAAGCTTTCTTT. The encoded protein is CASTSTGRGTEAFF.

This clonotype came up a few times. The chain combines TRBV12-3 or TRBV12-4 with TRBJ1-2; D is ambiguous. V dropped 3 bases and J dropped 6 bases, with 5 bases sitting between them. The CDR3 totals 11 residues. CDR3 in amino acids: CASSLLDGYTF. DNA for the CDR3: TGTGCCAGCAGTTTGCTAGATGGCTACACCTTC.